These 14 T cell receptor beta chains were all obtained from the same sample, sequenced in a study of blood T cell repertoires in COVID-19. The protocol was immunoSEQ multiplex PCR, while the TCRdb copy is restricted to in-frame clones and leaves out a portion. The sample yields about 240,000 clones, about 86% seen once. Material for sequencing was peripheral blood. The source is a woman of 80 years or more with acute or convalescent COVID-19.

This rearrangement joins TRBV28 to TRBJ1-1; no clear D. Looked up from germline, CDR1 is MDHEN and CDR2 is SYDVKM. The CDR3 loop spans 12 amino acids. V gave up 5 bases and J gave up 1 base, with 5 bases separating them. The CDR3 bases are TGTGCCAGCAGTAGAGAGAACACTGAAGCTTTCTTT. Protein sequence: CASSRENTEAFF. Full variable domain (remainder filled in from reference TRBV28 and TRBJ1-1): DVKVTQSSRYLVKRTGEKVFLECVQDMDHENMFWYRQDPGLGLRLIYFSYDVKMKEKGDIPEGYSVSREKKERFSLILESASTNQTSMYLCASSRENTEAFFGQGTRLTVV.

The chain uses TRBV7-3 and TRBJ2-1; no definite D call. Germline-derived CDR1 and CDR2 are SGHTA and FQGTGA. The CDR3 covers 15 residues. V was trimmed by 1 base and J by 5 bases, leaving 12 bases between them. CDR3 protein: CASSLMGSPNNEQFF. The CDR3 DNA reads as TGTGCCAGCAGCTTAATGGGCAGCCCAAACAATGAGCAGTTCTTC.

This clone was detected once. The V and J genes are TRBV19 and TRBJ2-7; 8 bases line up with TRBD2. Trimming removed 3 bases from V and 1 base from J; junction bases left unmatched: 11. Germline V CDR1 and CDR2: LNHDA, SQIVND (reference sequence). The CDR3 sequence is 17 residues long. CDR3 amino acids: CASSISGGAVGSYEQYF. In nucleotides, the CDR3 is TGTGCCAGTAGTATCTCCGGGGGGGCTGTTGGTTCCTACGAGCAGTACTTC.

This chain's CDR3 is CASSADRGKGSPLHF. CDR3 DNA sequence: TGTGCCAGCAGTGCCGACAGGGGGAAAGGTTCACCCCTCCACTTT. The chain uses TRBV5-6 and TRBJ1-6, with TRBD1 matching over 9 bases. V was clipped by 5 bases and J by 9 bases; unmatched bases: 9. CDR1 is SGHDT, CDR2 YYEEEE, per germline. This CDR3 contains 15 residues.

Only a few counts were recorded for this clone. The sample has other DNA sequences that encode this CDR3 too. The chain has TRBV3-1 (or the pseudogene TRBV3-2) and TRBJ1-1; 9 bases line up with TRBD1. J lost 4 bases, V lost 3 bases, and 6 bases had no gene match. Germline-derived CDR1 and CDR2 are LGHDT and YNNKEL (reference sequence). The CDR3 totals 15 residues. CDR3 protein: CASSHPRGQGTEAFF. The CDR3 bases are TGTGCCAGCAGCCACCCTCGGGGACAGGGCACTGAAGCTTTCTTT.

The chain combines TRBV7-9 with TRBJ2-7; 8 nucleotides match TRBD1. Per germline, CDR1 SEHNR and CDR2 FQNEAQ (reference sequence). J gave up 0 bases and V 2 bases, and 6 bases lay outside the gene matches. The CDR3 sequence is 16 residues long. CDR3 in amino acids: CASSLTFRGRSYEQYF. The CDR3 DNA reads TGTGCCAGCAGCTTAACTTTCAGGGGGCGCTCCTACGAGCAGTACTTC.

This clone was detected a few times. This chain joins TRBV7-2 and TRBJ1-2, with 7 nucleotides matching TRBD1. The CDR3 is 15 residues long. V lost 2 bases, J lost 4 bases, and 7 bases stayed unmatched. CDR1 and CDR2 (germline): SGHTA, FQGNSA. CDR3 DNA sequence: TGTGCCAGCAGCTTAAATCTAGGGGGCAGCTATGGCTACACCTTC. This sequence encodes CASSLNLGGSYGYTF. The full variable domain, its missing parts supplied by reference TRBV7-2 and TRBJ1-2, is GAGVSQSPSNKVTEKGKDVELRCDPISGHTALYWYRQSLGQGLEFLIYFQGNSAPDKSGLPSDRFSAERTGGSVSTLTIQRTQQEDSAVYLCASSLNLGGSYGYTFGSGTRLTVV.

This clone was counted ten times or more. This chain uses TRBV27 with TRBJ2-5, with 12 bases aligning to TRBD2. The CDR3 sequence is 18 residues long. Germline CDR1 reads MNHEY; CDR2 reads SMNVEV (reference sequence). V was clipped by 5 bases and J by 3 bases; unmatched bases: 13. CDR3 nucleotides: TGTGCCAGCAGTCCCCTGACCGGACTAGCGGGGACTAAAGAGACCCAGTACTTC. Its protein is CASSPLTGLAGTKETQYF.

The chain joins TRBV7-8 to TRBJ1-4; 8 bases align to TRBD1. Germline V CDR1 and CDR2: SGHVS, FQNEAQ. The CDR3 covers 18 residues. The V segment lost 1 base and the J segment 3 bases; nucleotides outside the gene matches: 10. The CDR3 region has the DNA TGTGCCAGCAGCTTAGACCAGGGGGCAGGCTCAGCTAATGAAAAACTGTTTTTT. Translating it yields CASSLDQGAGSANEKLFF.

The chain links TRBV3-1 (or the pseudogene TRBV3-2) to TRBJ2-5, with D maybe TRBD2 (7 bases). The CDR3 contains 16 residues. The V end lost 1 base, the J end lost 4 bases, and 16 bases lay between the germline ends. Germline V gene data show CDR1 as LGHDT and CDR2 as YNNKEL (reference sequence). In DNA, the CDR3 is TGTGCCAGCAGCCAAGGGGGCGGGGGACATGGAGAGACCCAGTACTTC. Amino acid sequence: CASSQGGGGHGETQYF.

This rearrangement joins TRBV9 to TRBJ2-2; D not certain. Germline V gene data show CDR1 as SGDLS and CDR2 as YYNGEE. This CDR3 has 13 amino acids. The germline V and J ends were trimmed by 3 bases and 5 bases, with 8 bases remaining between them. Here the CDR3 DNA reads TGTGCCAGCAGCGCTTTCCCTACCGGGGAGCTGTTTTTT. Translated: CASSAFPTGELFF.

This clone was counted a few times. V and J are TRBV10-2 and TRBJ2-4; D is uncertain. Trimming stripped 3 bases from V and 7 bases from J, with 4 bases between. Germline-derived CDR1 and CDR2 are WSHSY and SAAADI. The CDR3 has 11 residues. Written as DNA, the CDR3 is TGCGCCAGCAGTGATACTAACATTCAGTACTTC. This gives the protein CASSDTNIQYF.

The gene calls are TRBV18 and TRBJ2-7; 8 bases are a match to TRBD1. The germline gives CDR1 KGHSH, CDR2 LQKENI. The CDR3 runs to 15 residues. J was trimmed by 3 bases and V by 6 bases; bases with no gene match: 10. CDR3 nucleotides: TGTGCCAGCTCGACCACCGGACAGGGTCTCTACGAGCAGTACTTC. This sequence encodes CASSTTGQGLYEQYF.

This sequence joins TRBV2 and TRBJ1-6, with a weak D call TRBD1 (6 bases). Per the germline V gene, CDR1 is SNHLY and CDR2 is FYNNEI. Between the trimmed V and J ends, which lost 6 bases and 4 bases, there was a span of 19 bases. This CDR3 is built from 17 residues. The CDR3 here is CASRWDTLTSYNSPLHF. The CDR3 DNA sequence: TGTGCCAGCAGGTGGGACACATTGACCTCTTATAATTCACCCCTCCACTTT. The whole variable domain, remainder taken from reference TRBV2 and TRBJ1-6, is EPEVTQTPSHQVTQMGQEVILRCVPISNHLYFYWYRQILGQKVEFLVSFYNNEISEKSEIFDDQFSVERPDGSNFTLKIRSTKLEDSAMYFCASRWDTLTSYNSPLHFGNGTRLTVT.